A selection of T cell receptor beta chains follows, all from one sample in a study of early T cells in non-severe SARS-CoV-2 infection. TCRdb ran MiXCR on the 5' RACE reads and lists one entry per CDR3 protein. The data contain about 49,000 distinct CDR3 sequences, under 7.5% of them singletons. Source: whole blood, taken at baseline. These TCRs come from an adult who was a healthcare worker with PCR-confirmed SARS-CoV-2 infection or an uninfected control (not recorded which). Both conserved end residues are part of each CDR3.

v_call cdr3_aa
TRBV3-1 CASSQGKGGTGELFF
TRBV6-2/TRBV6-3 CASSYTVEYEQYF
TRBV12-3/TRBV12-4 CASSLSSGGSADTQYF
TRBV20-1 CSVGRGGYGYTF
TRBV6-1 CASSEEGGAGNQPQHF
TRBV29-1 CSVRWTGKSGYTF
TRBV12-5 CASGFETVSDTQYF
TRBV18 CASSPPGSPGEKLFF
TRBV15 CATSKSGTNEQFF
TRBV4-2 CASSQVPGDTQYF
TRBV23-1 CASSQRTSGGENIQYF
TRBV5-4 CASSLATGFTGELFF
TRBV20-1 CSGGKNQPQHF
TRBV9 CASSVSRSDSPSYEQFF
TRBV10-2 CAIMDRNNYGYTF
TRBV6-4 CASSLRENTGELFF
TRBV6-1 CASSPLRGTGAEAFF
TRBV12-3/TRBV12-4 CASSPIDKNTEAFF
TRBV20-1 CSARDGTSVNEQFF
TRBV7-2 CASRFTSGGSNEQFF
TRBV6-2/TRBV6-3 CASSYGTRRTDTQYF
TRBV20-1 CSASAGYSDTQYF
TRBV3-2 CASSQKIRLFSGEYSNQPQHF
TRBV3-1 CASSPGTVSSYNEQFF
TRBV6-4 CASRALQGRAYEQYF
TRBV7-9 CASSLASHSIDNEQFF
TRBV6-5 CATSRDSNYGYTF
TRBV11-2 CASSLGGAHTEAFF
TRBV4-3 CASSQVGGGKNTGELFF
TRBV20-1 CSAGRGFTDTQYF
TRBV19 CASSRAGQGASNYGYTF
TRBV7-9 CASSPSASAGTQYF
TRBV5-5 CASSLWGGNNQPQHF
TRBV7-2 CASSIIAAGFAQETQYF
TRBV12-3/TRBV12-4 CASRRQDIRYF
TRBV12-3/TRBV12-4 CASSPSTLQGRETQYF
TRBV7-9 CASRRTSGDNNEQFF
TRBV6-2/TRBV6-3 CASSFQGEKLFF
TRBV5-6 CASSSRKGATEAFF
TRBV20-1 CSARDIAGGYNEQFF
TRBV7-6 CASSAGTGAYNEQFF
TRBV28 CASSPAAGAGEQYF
TRBV7-9 CASSLAALNNEQFF
TRBV6-2/TRBV6-3 CASSRTDYGYTF
TRBV6-5 CASRVRGTDTQYF
TRBV7-2 CASSLAMSSLYEQYF
TRBV6-2/TRBV6-3 CASSPSGGNYEQYF
TRBV7-6 CASSPREGNSPLHF
TRBV6-2/TRBV6-3 CASNVNQPQHF
TRBV7-9 CASSTDREGSPLHF
TRBV7-9 CASSLPFAEAFF
TRBV19 CASRSGGSRLSSETQYF